This TCR beta chain was sequenced during a study of cytomegalovirus exposure and HLA in healthy donors. Study-wide findings and caveats: For most TCR beta V segments, an earlier analysis put the productive rate at about 87% or about 30% of the time.

60 Vbeta and 13 Jbeta primers were used in PCR. Here immunoSEQ multiplex PCR was the method, and the copy in TCRdb shows in-frame clones only, minus some. The sample carries 120,000 or so clones, about 74% recorded once. CDR1 SNHLY and CDR2 FYNNEI come from the germline V gene. The CDR3 is made up of 15 amino acids. Trimming stripped 4 bases from V and 2 bases from J, with 12 bases between. On this clone: Antigen: not known.

This chain connects TRBV2 to TRBJ1-5, with D perhaps TRBD1 (6 bases). The source of this sequence is a man aged 25-45 years in good health and CMV-seronegative. Sequenced input: PBMCs. The CDR3 spells CASSARAGGNQPQHF. CDR3 sequence (DNA): TGTGCCAGCAGTGCCCGTGCAGGGGGCAATCAGCCCCAGCATTTT.